The clone carrying this T cell receptor beta chain came up a few times. Its antigen is unidentified. The length of the CDR3 is 14 residues. Germline CDR1 is SGHRS and CDR2 is YFSETQ. The V end was cut by 0 bases, the J end by 5 bases, with 12 bases between. The source of the sample is a study of beta chain features in type 1 diabetes. Whole-study findings and limits: Type 1 diabetes patients had moderately but significantly shorter TCRB CDR3s in all four CD4+ subsets. Fewer junction insertions and more nucleotide deletions appeared in type 1 diabetes patients.

TCRB transcripts that were expressed got sequenced, as all of the isolated RNA had been reverse transcribed. The repertoire was sequenced with immunoSEQ multiplex PCR; TCRdb's copy has only in-frame clones and lacks some. The data show 200,000 to 300,000 clones, around 9.9% seen once. The receptor comes from a man aged 30-40 years with type 1 diabetes. The chain has TRBV5-1 and TRBJ2-7, with D possibly matching TRBD2 (5 bases). What was sequenced was naive CD4+ T cells from blood. In nucleotides, the CDR3 is TGCGCCAGCAGCTTGGAGCAGGCCGGGGACGAGCAGTACTTC. Its protein is CASSLEQAGDEQYF. Supplemented by reference TRBV5-1 and TRBJ2-7, the full variable domain reads KAGVTQTPRYLIKTRGQQVTLSCSPISGHRSVSWYQQTPGQGLQFLFEYFSETQRNKGNFPGRFSGRQFSNSRSEMNVSTLELGDSALYLCASSLEQAGDEQYFGPGTRLTVT.